This TCR beta chain originates from a study of blood T cell repertoires in COVID-19. The overall study: The United States, Italy and Spain provided the acute and convalescent COVID-19 samples. From T cells, B-cell-depleted T cells, or PBMCs came the material, which was cDNA or gDNA.

CDR1 and CDR2 from the germline V gene are SGHRS and YFSETQ. This CDR3 region has 15 residues. Deletions cut 6 bases from V and 0 bases from J, with 12 bases between. Study processing details: Using reference gene primer amplification, nucleated cell counts were estimated. Repertoires were generated with immunoSEQ multiplex PCR, while TCRdb's copy carries only in-frame clones and drops some. The V and J calls and clone size were taken over from that table, and D and trimming were inferred from the DNA. The data hold more than 250,000 clones, with roughly 91% observed a single time. This clone appeared a few times.

Source material: peripheral blood. The gene calls are TRBV5-1 and TRBJ2-2; D is possibly TRBD2 (6 bases). The receptor's source is a man aged 45-60 years with active or convalescent COVID-19. The CDR3 reads CASIGLPPNTGELFF. The CDR3 DNA reads as TGCGCCAGCATCGGACTACCCCCGAACACCGGGGAGCTGTTTTTT.